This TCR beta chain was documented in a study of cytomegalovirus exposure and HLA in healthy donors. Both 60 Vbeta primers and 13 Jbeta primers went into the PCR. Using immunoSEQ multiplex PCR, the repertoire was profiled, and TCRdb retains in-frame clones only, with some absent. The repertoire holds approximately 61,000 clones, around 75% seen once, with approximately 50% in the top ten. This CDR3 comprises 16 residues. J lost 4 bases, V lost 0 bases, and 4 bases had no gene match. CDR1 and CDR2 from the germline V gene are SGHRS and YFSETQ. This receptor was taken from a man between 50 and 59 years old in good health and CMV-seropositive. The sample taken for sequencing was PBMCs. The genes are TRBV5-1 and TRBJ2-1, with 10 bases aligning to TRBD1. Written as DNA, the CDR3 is TGCGCCAGCAGCTTGGGGGGACAGGGGTTTTACAATGAGCAGTTCTTC. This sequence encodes CASSLGGQGFYNEQFF.